A single sample is the source of the 30 T cell receptor beta chains below, sequenced in a study of early T cells in non-severe SARS-CoV-2 infection. TCRdb reanalysed the 5' RACE reads using MiXCR and keeps one entry per CDR3 protein. Of tens of thousands of distinct CDR3 sequences listed, around 14% were seen once; the top ten hold 4.5% to 7%. The sequencing sample was made of whole blood. These receptors all stem from an adult who was a healthcare worker with PCR-confirmed SARS-CoV-2 infection or an uninfected control (not recorded which).

The J gene is TRBJ2-7, the V gene TRBV21-1; TRBD1 is taken as the D call from the table, unchecked against the DNA. TRBV21-1 is classified as a pseudogene. There are 16 residues in the CDR3. The CDR3 coding sequence is TGTGCCAGCTACTACCCCCCAGGGGAGCTCTCCTACGAGCAGTACTTC. Protein: CASYYPPGELSYEQYF.

This clonotype was detected a few times. The chain joins TRBV29-1 to TRBJ1-5; TRBD1 agrees at 9 bases. This CDR3 has 13 residues. Per germline, CDR1 SQVTM and CDR2 ANQGSEA. After removal of 6 bases from V and 7 bases from J, the junction contained 7 bases not matched to a gene. The CDR3 sequence: CSVWTGESQPQHF. The CDR3 DNA follows: TGCAGCGTATGGACAGGGGAGTCCCAGCCCCAGCATTTT.

This clonotype was picked up a small number of times. The J gene is TRBJ2-1, the V gene TRBV29-1; tentatively, D is TRBD2 (5 bases). Trimming cost V 7 bases and J 9 bases, with 19 bases left between them. The CDR3 has 13 residues. The germline V gene has CDR1 SQVTM and CDR2 ANQGSEA. CDR3 sequence: CSAERPPASEQFF. The CDR3 DNA reads TGCAGCGCTGAGCGGCCCCCCGCGAGTGAGCAGTTCTTC.

This clonotype turned up a few times. CDR3 region: CASSPRFRTDTQYF. The CDR3 nucleotides are TGTGCCAGCAGTCCCCGTTTTCGCACAGATACGCAGTATTTT. The chain links TRBV12-3 or TRBV12-4 to TRBJ2-3; D uncertain. V lost 5 bases and J lost 1, with 10 bases in between. The CDR3 totals 14 residues.

This clonotype was detected a few times. V and J are TRBV10-2 and TRBJ2-2, with D uncertain. The ends were cut back, 2 bases at V and 2 bases at J, with 9 bases in the middle. Germline CDR1 reads WSHSY; CDR2 reads SAAADI. The CDR3 is 15 residues long. In DNA form, the CDR3 reads TGCGCCAGCAGTGAGGGGATGCTAAACACCGGGGAGCTGTTTTTT. Translated: CASSEGMLNTGELFF.

This rearrangement joins TRBV6-1 to TRBJ1-5; D ambiguous. Germline CDR1 MNHNS, CDR2 SASEGT. V lost 4 bases, J lost 0 bases, and 4 bases lay in between. This CDR3 comprises 13 residues. The CDR3 region has the DNA TGTGCCAGCAGTGGGAATAGCAATCAGCCCCAGCATTTT. This encodes CASSGNSNQPQHF.

This clonotype occurred a few times. The chain links TRBV10-2 to TRBJ2-4; a possible D gene is TRBD1 (5 bases). The ends were cut back, 8 bases at V and 8 bases at J, with 19 bases in the middle. Germline V gene data show CDR1 as WSHSY and CDR2 as SAAADI. This CDR3 has 14 amino acids. CDR3 region: CASSSWGKQYIQYF. Here the CDR3 DNA reads TGCGCCAGCTCCTCATGGGGCAAACAGTACATTCAGTACTTC.

This clonotype was seen more than once but under ten times. V gene TRBV5-1 combines with J gene TRBJ1-2, with 10 bases lining up with TRBD1. V was clipped by 0 bases and J by 9 bases; unmatched bases: 11. Germline CDR1 is SGHRS and CDR2 is YFSETQ. This CDR3 is 16 amino acids long. As DNA, the CDR3 is TGCGCCAGCAGCTTGGAAACCGGGGACAGGGGATCTAGCTACACCTTC. This gives the protein CASSLETGDRGSSYTF.

This clonotype was detected a few times. The chain couples TRBV28 to TRBJ2-3; D is ambiguous. The CDR3 is 12 amino acids. Germline values: CDR1 MDHEN, CDR2 SYDVKM. V was pared by 3 bases and J by 10 bases, with 11 bases between. CDR3 sequence reads: CASSLSPDAQYF. DNA for the CDR3: TGTGCCAGCAGTTTGTCCCCGGATGCGCAGTATTTT. Variable domain in full (rest from reference TRBV28 and TRBJ2-3): DVKVTQSSRYLVKRTGEKVFLECVQDMDHENMFWYRQDPGLGLRLIYFSYDVKMKEKGDIPEGYSVSREKKERFSLILESASTNQTSMYLCASSLSPDAQYFGPGTRLTVL.

The DNA for the CDR3 is TGTGCCAGCAGACGACGGATAATGAACACTGAAGCTTTCTTT. Protein: CASRRRIMNTEAFF. This chain joins TRBV6-5 and TRBJ1-1, with no clear D. The CDR3 consists of 14 residues. Germline V CDR1 and CDR2: MNHEY, SVGAGI. V lost 6 bases and J lost 0, with 11 bases in between.

The genes are TRBV3-1 and TRBJ2-7; 10 bases line up with TRBD1. J lost 4 bases, V lost 5 bases, and 5 bases had no gene match. CDR1 LGHDT and CDR2 YNNKEL come from the germline V gene (reference sequence). There are 14 residues in the CDR3. The CDR3 DNA reads TGTGCCAGCAGCTCCGGGACAGGGGCTTACGAGCAGTACTTC. It encodes CASSSGTGAYEQYF.

On this clonotype itself: Relative to the germline gene, one junction end is altered; a read error may explain this. The chain uses TRBV20-1 and TRBJ2-3; D is perhaps TRBD1 (5 bases). This CDR3 is built from 16 residues. Germline CDR1 is DFQATT and CDR2 is SNEGSKA (reference sequence). CDR3 bases: TGCAGTCCCCCTCCGACAGCACAGACGAGCAGAGATACGCAGTATTTT. This gives the protein CSPPPTAQTSRDTQYF.

This clonotype was detected many times. The chain carries TRBV28 and TRBJ2-7; TRBD1 agrees at 7 bases. The CDR3 spans 14 residues. V lost 2 bases, J lost 7 bases, and 8 bases stayed unmatched. From germline, CDR1 is MDHEN and CDR2 SYDVKM. CDR3 nucleotide sequence: TGTGCCAGCAGTTTACGCCAGACAGGGTTTGAGCAGTACTTC. It yields the protein CASSLRQTGFEQYF.

This clonotype showed up many times. The genes are TRBV20-1 and TRBJ2-7; the match to TRBD2 covers 11 bases. V shed 6 bases, J shed 2 bases, and the junction held 3 bases outside the gene matches. The CDR3 has 13 residues. CDR1 and CDR2 from the germline V gene are DFQATT and SNEGSKA (reference sequence). Here the CDR3 reads CSAPGLAAYEQYF. In DNA, the CDR3 is TGCAGTGCGCCGGGACTAGCGGCCTACGAGCAGTACTTC.

The gene calls are TRBV12-3 or TRBV12-4 and TRBJ2-5; 8 nucleotides agree with TRBD1. The V gene end was trimmed by 7 bases and the J gene end by 7 bases; junction bases not matched to a gene: 8. CDR3 length: 13 residues. In nucleotides, the CDR3 is TGTGCCAGCACCTCTGGACAGGGAGTGACCCAGTACTTC. The encoded protein is CASTSGQGVTQYF.

The CDR3 is CASNRDRGRLARQETQYF. CDR3 nucleotides: TGTGCCAGCAACCGGGACAGGGGGCGCCTAGCGCGCCAAGAGACCCAGTACTTC. V gene TRBV5-6 combines with J gene TRBJ2-5; TRBD1 agrees at 12 bases. CDR3 length: 18 residues. V lost 6 bases and J lost 1; bases outside the gene matches: 13. Per germline, CDR1 SGHDT and CDR2 YYEEEE.

At least ten counts were recorded for this clonotype. The V gene is TRBV7-6, the J gene TRBJ2-7, with 8 bases aligning to TRBD1. CDR3 size: 14 residues. Germline V gene lookup returns CDR1 SGHVS and CDR2 FNYEAQ. With V trimmed by 4 bases and J by 1 base, 3 bases remained unmatched. This CDR3 reads CASSSRTGSYEQYF. As DNA, the CDR3 is TGTGCCAGCAGCTCTCGGACAGGGTCCTACGAGCAGTACTTC.

The J gene is TRBJ2-6, the V gene TRBV7-9; D is ambiguous. V shed 5 bases and J shed 0 bases, with 11 bases lying between them. Germline V CDR1 and CDR2: SEHNR, FQNEAQ (reference sequence). The CDR3 covers 16 residues. The CDR3: CASSQRPLSGANVLTF. The CDR3 DNA sequence: TGTGCCAGCAGCCAACGACCCCTCTCTGGGGCCAACGTCCTGACTTTC.

There are a few counts of this clonotype. It is unclear where the CDR3 begins or ends on the DNA, so no DNA is shown, and the CDR3 is as TCRdb lists it. This sequence joins TRBV20-1 and TRBJ2-3; TRBD1, the table's D call, lacks a check against the DNA. The germline V gene has CDR1 DFQATT and CDR2 SNEGSKA (reference sequence). The length of the CDR3 is 19 amino acids, counting both ends. The CDR3: CSARGLSFLAGAGTDTQYF.

This clonotype was seen only a few times. The chain links TRBV6-2 or TRBV6-3 to TRBJ2-7; no clear D. Germline V gives CDR1 MNHEY, CDR2 SVGEGT. The CDR3 is 14 residues long. Trimming pared 5 bases from V and 0 bases from J, leaving 11 bases between. The CDR3 sequence: CASSPWTDSYEQYF. For the CDR3, the DNA is TGTGCCAGCAGTCCCTGGACGGACTCCTACGAGCAGTACTTC.

The chain carries TRBV5-1 and TRBJ2-1; either TRBD1 or TRBD2 may supply D (5 bases each). Trimming took off 7 bases at V and 7 bases at J, with 12 bases between the two ends. Germline V lookup: CDR1 SGHRS, CDR2 YFSETQ. The CDR3 contains 12 residues. The CDR3 bases are TGCGCCAGCGGGACCCGAAATAATGAGCAGTTCTTC. Translating gives CASGTRNNEQFF.

V is TRBV9 and J is TRBJ2-3; D is perhaps TRBD2 (6 bases). This CDR3 is 15 amino acids long. Germline-derived CDR1 and CDR2 are SGDLS and YYNGEE. Trimming pared 0 bases from V and 2 bases from J, leaving 10 bases between. In nucleotides, the CDR3 is TGTGCCAGCAGCGTAGCGGCGGGAAACACAGATACGCAGTATTTT. Translation gives CASSVAAGNTDTQYF.

The rearrangement links TRBV27 to TRBJ1-5; 7 nucleotides line up with TRBD1. Germline V gives CDR1 MNHEY, CDR2 SMNVEV (reference sequence). V trimming: 6 bases; J trimming: 7 bases; junction bases outside the gene matches: 6. The CDR3 has 13 amino acids. CDR3 nucleotides: TGTGCCAGCAGCGGGACAGTTTGGCAGCCCCAGCATTTT. This codes for CASSGTVWQPQHF.

In its sample, this clonotype was seen once. The chain recombines TRBV25-1 with TRBJ1-1; no definite D call. Germline lookup yields CDR1 MGHDK and CDR2 SYGVNS. Trimming cost V 3 bases and J 5 bases, with 10 bases left between them. The CDR3 runs to 13 residues. CDR3 DNA sequence: TGTGCCAGCAGTGAGATTCAAGGGACTGAAGCTTTCTTT. It specifies CASSEIQGTEAFF. The full variable domain, rest sourced from reference TRBV25-1 and TRBJ1-1, is EADIYQTPRYLVIGTGKKITLECSQTMGHDKMYWYQQDPGMELHLIHYSYGVNSTEKGDLSSESTVSRIRTEHFPLTLESARPSHTSQYLCASSEIQGTEAFFGQGTRLTVV.

This clonotype has only a few counts. The chain recombines TRBV4-3 with TRBJ1-6; the D gene is possibly TRBD1 (5 bases). V lost 0 bases and J lost 7, with 13 bases in between. The CDR3 length is 16 residues. Germline V lookup: CDR1 LGHNA, CDR2 YSLEER. The CDR3 nucleotides are TGCGCCAGCAGCCAAGAGTCGAGCAGGGAGAATTCACCCCTCCACTTT. Its protein product is CASSQESSRENSPLHF.

This clonotype was observed a handful of times. The gene calls are TRBV9 and TRBJ2-1; perhaps TRBD1 as D (6 bases). Looked up from germline, CDR1 is SGDLS and CDR2 is YYNGEE. V was trimmed by 0 bases and J by 9 bases, leaving 22 bases between them. The CDR3 spans 17 residues. The CDR3 sequence is CASSVVDLRQAAGEQFF. DNA for the CDR3: TGTGCCAGCAGCGTAGTGGACCTCAGACAGGCGGCGGGTGAGCAGTTCTTC.

The table lists this clonotype with many counts. At one end the junction does not follow the germline gene, possibly because of a read error. This chain joins TRBV2 and TRBJ1-2; 8 nucleotides agree with TRBD1. The CDR3 totals 11 residues. Germline values: CDR1 SNHLY, CDR2 FYNNEI. CDR3 bases: TGTGCCAGCTTCCGACAGGGGAAGGGAAGCTTC. It yields the protein CASFRQGKGSF.

This clonotype was counted between two and nine times. The CDR3 nucleotides are TGTGCCAGCGGGGGGAGACAAAATGAAAAACTGTTTTTT. Its protein is CASGGRQNEKLFF. The chain combines TRBV12-3 or TRBV12-4 with TRBJ1-4; perhaps TRBD1 as D (5 bases). CDR3 length: 13 amino acids. Trimming removed 8 bases from V and 5 bases from J, with 12 bases in between.

The sample holds a few counts of this clonotype. This rearrangement joins TRBV11-2 to TRBJ2-3; D gene uncertain. Between the trimmed V and J ends, which lost 4 bases and 3 bases, there was a span of 8 bases. CDR3 length: 13 residues. In germline, CDR1 is SGHAT, CDR2 FQNNGV. The DNA for the CDR3 is TGTGCCAGCAGCTCCCTGTATACAGATACGCAGTATTTT. Residues: CASSSLYTDTQYF.

This clonotype was detected a few times. The J gene is TRBJ2-1, the V gene TRBV27; 7 nucleotides align to TRBD2. The CDR3 has 13 residues. V gave up 3 bases and J gave up 9 bases; unmatched junction bases: 5. Per germline, CDR1 MNHEY and CDR2 SMNVEV (reference sequence). The CDR3 nucleotides read TGTGCCAGCAGTTTCTTGGAGCGGGGTGAGCAGTTCTTC. This codes for CASSFLERGEQFF.